This T cell receptor beta chain is drawn from a study of T cells in Graves' hyperthyroidism and ophthalmopathy. Study conclusions and caveats: Ophthalmopathy was model-predicted a median 6.5 months pre-onset.

This clonotype was seen only a few times. Its antigen is not known. Template material for amplifying TCR beta CDR3 regions consisted of RNA transcripts. First-round RT-PCR with HTBI primers amplified the TCR CDR3 region. TCRdb redid the calling of the multiplex PCR reads with MiXCR, one entry per CDR3 protein. The sample has nearly 600,000 distinct CDR3 sequences, 14% seen once; the top ten hold roughly 7.7%. The CDR3 has 16 amino acids. J was trimmed by 9 bases and V by 4 bases; bases with no gene match: 11. Diagnostic assessment was based on clinical symptoms, serum thyroxine and TRAb, thyroid ultrasound and orbital computed tomography. Using more than 7.5 ml of fresh peripheral blood, PBMCs were prepared.

The J gene is TRBJ2-3, the V gene TRBV12-3 or TRBV12-4, with 12 bases identical to TRBD2. Material: blood. The source of this sequence is a woman aged 18-29 years with Graves' ophthalmopathy. CDR3 bases: TGTGCCAGCAGTTACTTATCGGGACTAGCGGGCCCGACGCAGTATTTT. Translation gives CASSYLSGLAGPTQYF.